The 21 T cell receptor beta chains below come from one sample, sequenced in a study of blood T cell repertoires in COVID-19. Clones were sequenced by immunoSEQ multiplex PCR, and TCRdb holds only the in-frame ones, with some missing. The sample lists around 230,000 clones; just over 85% were seen once. The sequencing sample was made of peripheral blood. These receptor sequences come from a man aged 45 to 65 with COVID-19, enrolled during active disease.

The chain links TRBV29-1 to TRBJ2-1; no definite D call. V was clipped by 3 bases and J by 5 bases, with 11 bases between them. The length of the CDR3 is 13 residues. Looked up from germline, CDR1 is SQVTM and CDR2 is ANQGSEA. CDR3 bases: TGCAGCGTTGAGGCCCTAGGAAACAATGAGCAGTTCTTC. It is translated as CSVEALGNNEQFF.

This clone has a handful of counts. This chain uses TRBV7-3 with TRBJ2-2; no clear D gene. CDR1 is SGHTA, CDR2 FQGTGA, per germline. V was pared by 6 bases and J by 3 bases, with 8 bases between. The CDR3 runs to 13 residues. CDR3 nucleotide sequence: TGTGCCAGCAGGAACCGGGACACCGGGGAGCTGTTTTTT. This sequence encodes CASRNRDTGELFF.

The table lists this clone with many counts. CDR3 region: CASSPGDYIYTGELFF. DNA of the CDR3: TGTGCCAGCAGCCCCGGGGACTACATCTACACCGGGGAGCTGTTTTTT. This chain connects TRBV7-9 to TRBJ2-2; 7 bases align to TRBD2. This CDR3 is 16 amino acids long. Germline V gene data show CDR1 as SEHNR and CDR2 as FQNEAQ (reference sequence). With 5 bases clipped from V and 3 bases from J, the junction kept 9 bases outside the gene matches. The complete variable domain, with remaining parts taken from reference TRBV7-9 and TRBJ2-2, reads DTGVSQNPRHKITKRGQNVTFRCDPISEHNRLYWYRQTLGQGPEFLTYFQNEAQLEKSRLLSDRFSAERPKGSFSTLEIQRTEQGDSAMYLCASSPGDYIYTGELFFGEGSRLTVL.

The chain has TRBV28 and TRBJ2-3; 8 bases line up with TRBD1. CDR3 size: 15 residues. The V gene's germline CDR1 is MDHEN and CDR2 SYDVKM. The trim removed 3 bases at V and 1 base at J, leaving 3 bases unmatched. The CDR3 DNA reads TGTGCCAGCAGTTTGTTGGGACAGGGCACAGATACGCAGTATTTT. This gives the protein CASSLLGQGTDTQYF.

A few counts support this clone. This chain joins TRBV7-2 and TRBJ2-1; 10 bases line up with TRBD2. Germline loops: CDR1 SGHTA, CDR2 FQGNSA. The CDR3 totals 16 residues. With 6 bases clipped from V and 8 bases from J, the junction kept 13 bases outside the gene matches. The CDR3 region has the DNA TGTGCCAGCAGATCCATCGGGATTAGCGGGAGGCATGAGCAGTTCTTC. Translating gives CASRSIGISGRHEQFF. Complete variable domain (other parts from reference TRBV7-2 and TRBJ2-1): GAGVSQSPSNKVTEKGKDVELRCDPISGHTALYWYRQSLGQGLEFLIYFQGNSAPDKSGLPSDRFSAERTGGSVSTLTIQRTQQEDSAVYLCASRSIGISGRHEQFFGPGTRLTVL.

A note on this clone: Germline and junction disagree at one end, which may indicate a read error. The V and J genes are TRBV18 and TRBJ1-2, with D possibly TRBD1 on 6 matching bases. Germline values: CDR1 KGHSH, CDR2 LQKENI. The CDR3 consists of 13 residues. The CDR3 region is CASGLGTTYGYTF. The CDR3 DNA follows: TGTGCCAGCGGATTGGGGACAACTTATGGTTACACCTTC.

V gene TRBV10-3 combines with J gene TRBJ2-2; the D is unclear. Germline V gene lookup returns CDR1 ENHRY and CDR2 SYGVKD. V shed 3 bases and J shed 7 bases, with 9 bases lying between them. This CDR3 comprises 13 residues. The CDR3 bases are TGTGCCATCAGTGATTCCAGAGGCGGGGAGCTGTTTTTT. Protein sequence: CAISDSRGGELFF.

The chain carries TRBV2 and TRBJ2-1; TRBD1 matches 9 bases. This CDR3 is 16 amino acids long. Germline values: CDR1 SNHLY, CDR2 FYNNEI. V was pared by 5 bases and J by 7 bases, with 12 bases of the junction left unmatched. The CDR3 loop is CASSFTGGADRNEQFF. Here the CDR3 DNA reads TGTGCCAGCAGTTTCACAGGGGGCGCCGATAGGAATGAGCAGTTCTTC. Together with reference TRBV2 and TRBJ2-1, the CDR3 gives the full variable domain: EPEVTQTPSHQVTQMGQEVILRCVPISNHLYFYWYRQILGQKVEFLVSFYNNEISEKSEIFDDQFSVERPDGSNFTLKIRSTKLEDSAMYFCASSFTGGADRNEQFFGPGTRLTVL.

The chain combines TRBV6-1 with TRBJ1-2, with TRBD1 matching over 7 bases. The ends lost 2 bases at V and 3 bases at J; junction bases unmatched: 3. This CDR3 is built from 14 residues. The germline V gene has CDR1 MNHNS and CDR2 SASEGT. The CDR3 protein is CASSETGQDYGYTF. The DNA for the CDR3 is TGTGCCAGCAGTGAAACAGGACAGGACTATGGCTACACCTTC.

J is TRBJ2-7 and V is TRBV12-3 or TRBV12-4, with D possibly being TRBD1 (6 bases). V was cut by 3 bases and J by 5 bases, with 11 bases left in between. The CDR3 contains 13 residues. Here the CDR3 reads CASSLYRENEQYF. As DNA, the CDR3 is TGTGCCAGCAGTTTGTACAGGGAAAACGAGCAGTACTTC.

The V gene is TRBV19, the J gene TRBJ1-5; 10 bases agree with TRBD1. With V trimmed by 1 base and J by 0 bases, 6 bases remained unmatched. The CDR3 has 18 residues. Germline CDR1 is LNHDA and CDR2 is SQIVND (reference sequence). DNA for the CDR3: TGTGCCAGTAGTATAGGGGGGACAGGGGCGATTAGCAATCAGCCCCAGCATTTT. The encoded protein is CASSIGGTGAISNQPQHF.

This clone showed up just once. The chain employs TRBV9 and TRBJ2-7, with TRBD1 identical over 10 bases. J was trimmed by 3 bases and V by 2 bases; bases with no gene match: 2. The CDR3 loop spans 14 amino acids. Germline lookup yields CDR1 SGDLS and CDR2 YYNGEE. The CDR3 is CASSVGQGVYEQYF. In DNA, the CDR3 is TGTGCCAGCAGCGTTGGACAGGGGGTCTACGAGCAGTACTTC.

This clone was seen once. The rearrangement uses TRBV10-2 and TRBJ2-1, with TRBD2 matching 8 bases. The CDR3 extends over 14 amino acids. The trim removed 0 bases at V and 8 bases at J, leaving 3 bases unmatched. From germline, CDR1 is WSHSY and CDR2 SAAADI. CDR3 nucleotide sequence: TGCGCCAGCAGTGAGTCTTCGGGAGGGGATGAGCAGTTCTTC. Translation gives CASSESSGGDEQFF.

The J gene is TRBJ2-3, the V gene TRBV6-4; 9 bases agree with TRBD2. In germline, CDR1 is MRHNA, CDR2 SNTAGT. The CDR3 runs to 16 residues. V trimming: 5 bases; J trimming: 0 bases; junction bases outside the gene matches: 6. The CDR3 protein is CASSLLAGTSTDTQYF. The CDR3 DNA is TGTGCCAGCAGTCTGCTAGCGGGGACCAGCACAGATACGCAGTATTTT.

CDR3 sequence: CAWSVNENQPQHF. As DNA, the CDR3 is TGTGCCTGGAGTGTAAATGAGAATCAGCCCCAGCATTTT. This chain joins TRBV30 and TRBJ1-5; the D is unclear. CDR3 size: 13 residues. The germline V gene encodes CDR1 GTSNPN and CDR2 SVGIG (reference sequence). The V end was cut by 0 bases, the J end by 4 bases, with 7 bases between.

Comments on this clone: The identical CDR3 is also encoded by other nucleotide sequences in the sample. J is TRBJ1-1 and V is TRBV19; perhaps TRBD1 as D (6 bases). Looked up from germline, CDR1 is LNHDA and CDR2 is SQIVND (reference sequence). Trimming took off 2 bases at V and 1 base at J, with 11 bases between the two ends. The CDR3 sequence is 15 residues long. CDR3 sequence reads: CASSIPTGGNTEAFF. CDR3 DNA: TGTGCCAGTAGTATACCGACAGGTGGGAACACTGAAGCTTTCTTT.

The chain carries TRBV19 and TRBJ2-1, with 10 bases aligning to TRBD2. The CDR3 contains 17 residues. J was trimmed by 2 bases and V by 3 bases; bases with no gene match: 7. Germline-derived CDR1 and CDR2 are LNHDA and SQIVND (reference sequence). The CDR3 nucleotides are TGTGCCAGTAGTATGAGGCTAGCGGGAGCCCCCTACAATGAGCAGTTCTTC. It yields the protein CASSMRLAGAPYNEQFF.

Only one count was recorded for this clone. This chain connects TRBV7-9 to TRBJ2-3, with no clear D. This CDR3 is 10 amino acids long. Germline V CDR1 and CDR2: SEHNR, FQNEAQ (reference sequence). Trimming took 5 bases from V and 5 from J, leaving 2 bases between them. In DNA form, the CDR3 reads TGTGCCAGCAGCCAAGATACGCAGTATTTT. This gives the protein CASSQDTQYF.

The V gene is TRBV19, the J gene TRBJ2-1; TRBD2 matches at 12 bases. The V and J ends lost 7 bases and 0 bases, in that order; junction bases with no gene match: 4. The CDR3 consists of 16 residues. The germline CDR1 and CDR2 sequences are LNHDA and SQIVND (reference sequence). The CDR3 loop is CASMKTSGSSYNEQFF. The CDR3 nucleotides read TGTGCCAGTATGAAGACTAGCGGGAGCTCCTACAATGAGCAGTTCTTC. Complete variable domain (other parts from reference TRBV19 and TRBJ2-1): DGGITQSPKYLFRKEGQNVTLSCEQNLNHDAMYWYRQDPGQGLRLIYYSQIVNDFQKGDIAEGYSVSREKKESFPLTVTSAQKNPTAFYLCASMKTSGSSYNEQFFGPGTRLTVL.

The chain uses TRBV24-1 and TRBJ1-2, with D unresolved. Trimming pared 3 bases from V and 2 bases from J, leaving 9 bases between. The V gene's germline CDR1 is KGHDR and CDR2 SFDVKD. The CDR3 is 14 residues long. CDR3 DNA sequence: TGTGCCACCAGTGATCTCACAGAGAACTATGGCTACACCTTC. Translation gives CATSDLTENYGYTF.

This sequence joins TRBV10-3 and TRBJ2-7; D is uncertain. The CDR3 has 11 amino acids. Trimming shortened V by 2 bases and J by 7 bases, and 6 bases separated the two germline ends. In germline, CDR1 is ENHRY, CDR2 SYGVKD. CDR3 region: CAISEPGEQYF. The CDR3 DNA reads TGTGCCATCAGTGAGCCGGGTGAGCAGTACTTC.